This TCR beta chain was found in a study of metastatic and nonmetastatic thyroid tumors. Background on the study: Thyroid patients, malignant and benign, had repertoires compared across blood and tumor or nodule tissue.

No treatment had been given to any patient before thyroid surgery. Points from the study as a whole: According to reports, the diversity of TCR beta was significantly higher in malignant thyroid tumors than in benign nodules, and this held in both blood and tumor samples.

This clone appeared many times. Its antigen is unknown. This CDR3 is also generated by other DNA sequences in the sample. Via MiXCR, TCRdb re-called the PCR reads. The table records tens of thousands of clones, over 15% of them present only once. Losses at the gene ends were 4 bases for V and 6 bases for J; bases not matched to a gene: 12. The CDR3 spans 16 residues. Looked up from germline, CDR1 is KGHDR and CDR2 is SFDVKD. Sequenced: blood. The V gene is TRBV24-1, the J gene TRBJ2-3; 7 bases line up with TRBD1. This receptor was identified in a female donor with papillary thyroid cancer or a benign thyroid nodule (not recorded which). Some clones in this sample may be carry-over from other donors' samples. Written as DNA, the CDR3 is TGTGCCACCAGTGACCTTCGGACAGGAGCGGATGATACGCAGTATTTT. Translated, it gives CATSDLRTGADDTQYF.